Sequencing of this T cell receptor beta chain was carried out in a study of blood T cell repertoires in COVID-19. This clone was recorded a few times. There are 17 residues in the CDR3. V lost 5 bases and J lost 1; bases outside the gene matches: 13. Germline V CDR1 and CDR2: MDHEN, SYDVKM. The data were produced by immunoSEQ multiplex PCR, yet TCRdb's version contains in-frame clones alone and is incomplete. The sample contains about 290,000 clones, 85% of which appear only once. The sequence came from a woman between 45 and 65 years old with active or convalescent COVID-19. Sequenced: peripheral blood. The chain couples TRBV28 to TRBJ1-1; 7 positions agree with TRBD1. The CDR3 DNA reads as TGTGCCAGCAGTCTTTACCCCCGGGGACAGAGGAACACTGAAGCTTTCTTT. The encoded protein is CASSLYPRGQRNTEAFF. Filled out from reference TRBV28 and TRBJ1-1, the complete variable domain reads DVKVTQSSRYLVKRTGEKVFLECVQDMDHENMFWYRQDPGLGLRLIYFSYDVKMKEKGDIPEGYSVSREKKERFSLILESASTNQTSMYLCASSLYPRGQRNTEAFFGQGTRLTVV.